Many counts were recorded for the clone carrying this T cell receptor (beta chain). CDR3 size: 11 residues. The germline V and J ends were trimmed by 6 bases and 6 bases, with 8 bases remaining between them. Germline V CDR1 and CDR2: SNHLY, FYNNEI. This entry is derived from a study of blood T cell repertoires in COVID-19. Overall study: Samples representing acute and convalescent COVID-19 were sourced from the United States, Italy and Spain. The analysed material was cDNA or gDNA that came from T cells, B-cell-depleted T cells, or PBMCs.

The method was immunoSEQ multiplex PCR; TCRdb's version includes in-frame clones alone and lacks a portion of them. The sample yields over 150,000 clones, about 90% seen once. The sequencing input was peripheral blood. This chain connects TRBV2 to TRBJ1-1; no clear D. This receptor was identified in a man in his sixties or seventies with active or convalescent COVID-19. CDR3 loop: CASSYESEAFF. DNA for the CDR3: TGTGCCAGCAGCTACGAATCTGAAGCTTTCTTT.